These T cell receptor beta chains were read from a single sample in a study of T cell responses to AZD1222 COVID-19 vaccine. Libraries were prepared by immunoSEQ multiplex PCR; TCRdb keeps only in-frame clonotypes and omits some of them. The sample records 140,000 or so clones, 89% being singletons. Sequencing was performed on peripheral blood, taken on day 0 of AZD1222 vaccination. The receptors here all came from an adult in good health. Each CDR3 is given with its conserved first and last residue. D genes are given only for firm matches. The size field is filled for only some rows; it gives once, few, many or a size class.

j_gene	d_gene	abundance	v_gene	CDR3nt	CDR3aa
TRBJ1-2	TRBD1	NA	TRBV7-2	TGTGCCAGCAGTTCACGACAGGGAAATTGGTACACCTTC	CASSSRQGNWYTF
TRBJ2-7	NA	NA	TRBV6-5	TGTGCCAGCAGTTCAGACGAGCAGTACTTC	CASSSDEQYF
TRBJ2-7	NA	NA	TRBV7-8	TGTGCCAGCAGCTTCGCTGCGGGAACCTCCTACGAGCAGTACTTC	CASSFAAGTSYEQYF
TRBJ1-1	NA	NA	TRBV13	TGTGCCAGCAGCTTCAGGAGGGGGACTGAAGCTTTCTTT	CASSFRRGTEAFF
TRBJ1-4	NA	NA	TRBV13	TGTGCCAGCAGCTTAGCCCCGTACGGGGAAAAACTGTTTTTT	CASSLAPYGEKLFF
TRBJ2-1	TRBD2	NA	TRBV7-9	TGTGCCAGCAGCGAGCGGGAGAATCGCAATGAGCAGTTCTTC	CASSERENRNEQFF
TRBJ2-7	NA	NA	TRBV3-1/TRBV3-2	TGTGCCAGCAGCCAAGTTCCGGGCAACTACGAGCAGTACTTC	CASSQVPGNYEQYF
TRBJ2-7	TRBD1	once	TRBV15	TGTGCCACCAGCAGGGACAGGACCTCCTACGAGCAGTACTTC	CATSRDRTSYEQYF
TRBJ1-5	NA	NA	TRBV6-1	TGTGCCAGCAGTGAAGGTGAGGCATACTATAGCAATCAGCCCCAGCATTTT	CASSEGEAYYSNQPQHF
TRBJ2-3	TRBD1	NA	TRBV30	TGTGCCTGGAGTGTGGGGGACAGGGTGGAGACAGATACGCAGTATTTT	CAWSVGDRVETDTQYF
TRBJ1-2	TRBD1	few	TRBV27	TGTGCCAGCAGTACAGGGGGCGCGGGGGTTAACTATGGCTACACCTTC	CASSTGGAGVNYGYTF
TRBJ2-3	NA	NA	TRBV14	TGTGCCAGCAGCCCAGCGGGCGTCACAGATACGCAGTATTTT	CASSPAGVTDTQYF
TRBJ2-1	NA	NA	TRBV4-1	TGCGCCAGCAGCCAAATATACAATGAGCAGTTCTTC	CASSQIYNEQFF
TRBJ2-3	NA	NA	TRBV3-1/TRBV3-2	TGTGCCAGCAGCCAAGAGTGGACTCCGACAGATACGCAGTATTTT	CASSQEWTPTDTQYF
TRBJ1-2	TRBD1	NA	TRBV6-6	TGTGCCAGCACCGGGGACAGGACGACATTGGGAGGCTACACCTTC	CASTGDRTTLGGYTF
TRBJ1-2	NA	NA	TRBV15	TGTGCCACCAGCAGAGGACGAGAAGGCTACACCTTC	CATSRGREGYTF
TRBJ2-5	TRBD1	NA	TRBV6-5	TGTGCCAGCAGTCACCACCGGGACAGCCAAGAGACCCAGTACTTC	CASSHHRDSQETQYF
TRBJ2-7	NA	NA	TRBV27	TGTGCCAGCAGTTTATATCCCCCTACGGGACAAATGCTCTACGAGCAGTACTTC	CASSLYPPTGQMLYEQYF
TRBJ2-3	TRBD1	once	TRBV4-1	TGCGCCAGCAGCTACCGCTTGATTGGACAGGGCATGGGGACAGATACGCAGTATTTT	CASSYRLIGQGMGTDTQYF
TRBJ2-2	TRBD2	NA	TRBV6-5	TGTGCCAGCAGTACTAGCGGGAGGGCCCCGGAGCTGTTTTTT	CASSTSGRAPELFF
TRBJ2-7	TRBD1	NA	TRBV27	TGTGCCAGCAGTTCCCGGACAGGGAGCTACGAGCAGTACTTC	CASSSRTGSYEQYF
TRBJ2-2	NA	NA	TRBV30	TGTGCCTGGAGGATCCGAGGTACCGGGGAGCTGTTTTTT	CAWRIRGTGELFF
TRBJ2-3	NA	NA	TRBV6-4	TGTGCCAGCAGTGACTCGGACGGCTCCACAGATACGCAGTATTTT	CASSDSDGSTDTQYF
TRBJ1-1	NA	NA	TRBV4-1	TGCGCCAGCAGCCACCGCCCGGGGCGTTCGTACGGCACTGAAGCTTTCTTT	CASSHRPGRSYGTEAFF
TRBJ2-5	NA	NA	TRBV3-1/TRBV3-2	TGTGCCAGCCGACTGCAAGAGACCCAGTACTTC	CASRLQETQYF
TRBJ2-5	TRBD2	NA	TRBV2	TGTGCCAGCAGGTCTGGCGGGACTAGCGGTCAAGAGACCCAGTACTTC	CASRSGGTSGQETQYF
TRBJ1-2	NA	NA	TRBV27	TGTGCCAGCAGTATATCAGGGAACCTCTATGGCTACACCTTC	CASSISGNLYGYTF
TRBJ2-7	NA	NA	TRBV7-9	TGTGCCAGCAGCTCCCGAACGGGGCCCGAGCAGTACTTC	CASSSRTGPEQYF
TRBJ1-3	NA	NA	TRBV4-2	TGTGCCAGCAGCCAAGGTTACGGGTCGTACTCTGGAAACACCATATATTTT	CASSQGYGSYSGNTIYF
TRBJ2-4	TRBD1	NA	TRBV10-3	TGTGCCATCAGCGAAAGGGACAGACCAAACATTCAGTACTTC	CAISERDRPNIQYF
TRBJ2-2	NA	NA	TRBV19	TGTGCCAGTAGCTTGAGGGATCCCCCCGGGGAGCTGTTTTTT	CASSLRDPPGELFF
TRBJ1-3	NA	NA	TRBV14	TGTGCCAGCAGCCAGATTGCGTGGCAACCGCGTGGAAACACCATATATTTT	CASSQIAWQPRGNTIYF
TRBJ1-1	NA	NA	TRBV25-1	TGTGCCAGCAGTGAATCTACTGAAGCTTTCTTT	CASSESTEAFF
TRBJ2-1	NA	NA	TRBV7-3	TGTGCCAGCAGCTCCGACGAAGATGAGCAGTTCTTC	CASSSDEDEQFF
TRBJ1-1	NA	once	TRBV7-8	TGTGCCAGCAGCTTGCGACAATCTTCCCCTGAAGCTTTCTTT	CASSLRQSSPEAFF
TRBJ1-6	NA	NA	TRBV27	TGTGCCAGCAGTCCACGGGGGTTGCGAGCCCTCCACTTT	CASSPRGLRALHF